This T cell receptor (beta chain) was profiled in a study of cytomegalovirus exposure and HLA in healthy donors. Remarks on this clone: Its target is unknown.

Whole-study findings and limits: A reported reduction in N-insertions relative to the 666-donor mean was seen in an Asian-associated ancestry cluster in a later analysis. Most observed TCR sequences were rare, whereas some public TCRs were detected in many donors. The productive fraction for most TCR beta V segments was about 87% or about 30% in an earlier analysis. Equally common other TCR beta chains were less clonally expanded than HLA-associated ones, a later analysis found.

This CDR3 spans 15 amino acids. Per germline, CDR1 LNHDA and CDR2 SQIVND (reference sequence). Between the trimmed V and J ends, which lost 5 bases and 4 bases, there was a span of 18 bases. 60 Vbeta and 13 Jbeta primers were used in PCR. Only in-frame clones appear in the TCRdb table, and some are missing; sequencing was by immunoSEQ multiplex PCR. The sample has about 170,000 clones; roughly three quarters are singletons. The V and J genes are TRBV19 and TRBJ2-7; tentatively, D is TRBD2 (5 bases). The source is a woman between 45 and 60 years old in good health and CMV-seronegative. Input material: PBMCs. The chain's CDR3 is CASSGRVSAGYEQYF. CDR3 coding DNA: TGTGCCAGTAGTGGGCGGGTATCGGCTGGGTACGAGCAGTACTTC. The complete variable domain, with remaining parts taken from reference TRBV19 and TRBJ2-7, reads DGGITQSPKYLFRKEGQNVTLSCEQNLNHDAMYWYRQDPGQGLRLIYYSQIVNDFQKGDIAEGYSVSREKKESFPLTVTSAQKNPTAFYLCASSGRVSAGYEQYFGPGTRLTVT.